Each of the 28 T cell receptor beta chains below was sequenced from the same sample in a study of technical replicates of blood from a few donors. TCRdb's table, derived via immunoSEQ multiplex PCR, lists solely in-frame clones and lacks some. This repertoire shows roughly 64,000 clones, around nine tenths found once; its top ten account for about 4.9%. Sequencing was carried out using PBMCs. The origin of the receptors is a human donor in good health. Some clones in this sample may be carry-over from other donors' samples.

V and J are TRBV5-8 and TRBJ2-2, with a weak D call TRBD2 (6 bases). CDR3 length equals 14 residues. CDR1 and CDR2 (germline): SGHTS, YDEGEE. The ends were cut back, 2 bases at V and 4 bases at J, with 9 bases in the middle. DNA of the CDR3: TGTGCCAGCAGCTTTGAGGGAGGCACCGGGGAGCTGTTTTTT. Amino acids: CASSFEGGTGELFF. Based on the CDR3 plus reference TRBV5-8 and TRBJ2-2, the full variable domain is EAGVTQSPTHLIKTRGQQATLRCSPISGHTSVYWYQQALGLGLQFLLWYDEGEERNRGNFPPRFSGRQFPNYSSELNVNALELEDSALYLCASSFEGGTGELFFGEGSRLTVL.

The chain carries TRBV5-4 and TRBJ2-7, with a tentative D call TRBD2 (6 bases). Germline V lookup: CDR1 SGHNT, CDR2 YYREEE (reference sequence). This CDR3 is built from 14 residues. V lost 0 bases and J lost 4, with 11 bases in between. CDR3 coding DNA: TGTGCCAGCAGCTTGGATGGGGGGTTATACGAGCAGTACTTC. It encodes CASSLDGGLYEQYF.

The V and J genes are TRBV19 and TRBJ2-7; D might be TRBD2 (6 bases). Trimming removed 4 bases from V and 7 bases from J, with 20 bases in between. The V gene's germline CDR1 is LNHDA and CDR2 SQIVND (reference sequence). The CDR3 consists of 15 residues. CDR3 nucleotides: TGTGCCAGTAGTACCCCCGGACTACCGGGTAGGGAGCAGTACTTC. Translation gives CASSTPGLPGREQYF.

This chain's CDR3 is CASSPGQRQETQYF. The CDR3 region has the DNA TGTGCCAGCAGTCCTGGACAAAGACAAGAGACCCAGTACTTC. The chain uses TRBV6-6 and TRBJ2-5, with TRBD1 as a possible D gene (5 bases). The CDR3 consists of 14 residues. The germline V gene encodes CDR1 MNHNY and CDR2 SVGAGI (reference sequence). V was trimmed by 5 bases and J by 2 bases, leaving 12 bases between them.

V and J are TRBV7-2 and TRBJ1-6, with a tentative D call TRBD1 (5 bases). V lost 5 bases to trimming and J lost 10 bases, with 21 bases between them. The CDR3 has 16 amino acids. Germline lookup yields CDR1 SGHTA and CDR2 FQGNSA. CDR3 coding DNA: TGTGCCAGCAGCCACGCGGGGGGTCGGGGGAAATCACCCCTCCACTTT. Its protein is CASSHAGGRGKSPLHF.

CDR3 protein: CASSLAGGGPWNEQFF. The CDR3 DNA follows: TGTGCCAGCAGCTTGGCCGGGGGGGGGCCTTGGAATGAGCAGTTCTTC. The rearrangement links TRBV5-6 to TRBJ2-1; 8 bases fit TRBD2. V shed 0 bases and J 7 bases; nucleotides not matched to a gene: 9. Germline CDR1 is SGHDT and CDR2 is YYEEEE. The CDR3 totals 16 residues.

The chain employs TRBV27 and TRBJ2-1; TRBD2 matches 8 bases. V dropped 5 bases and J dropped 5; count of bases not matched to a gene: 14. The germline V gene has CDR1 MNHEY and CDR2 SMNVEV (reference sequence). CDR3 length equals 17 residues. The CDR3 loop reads CASSTPRVSGGDNEQFF. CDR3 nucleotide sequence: TGTGCCAGCAGTACCCCCCGAGTAAGCGGGGGAGACAATGAGCAGTTCTTC.

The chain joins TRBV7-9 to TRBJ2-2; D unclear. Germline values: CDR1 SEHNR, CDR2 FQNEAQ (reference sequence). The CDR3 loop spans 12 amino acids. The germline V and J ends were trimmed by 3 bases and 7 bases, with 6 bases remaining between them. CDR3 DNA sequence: TGTGCCAGCAGCTTGTACAGCGGGGAGCTGTTTTTT. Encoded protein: CASSLYSGELFF. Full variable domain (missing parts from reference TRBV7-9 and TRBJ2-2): DTGVSQNPRHKITKRGQNVTFRCDPISEHNRLYWYRQTLGQGPEFLTYFQNEAQLEKSRLLSDRFSAERPKGSFSTLEIQRTEQGDSAMYLCASSLYSGELFFGEGSRLTVL.

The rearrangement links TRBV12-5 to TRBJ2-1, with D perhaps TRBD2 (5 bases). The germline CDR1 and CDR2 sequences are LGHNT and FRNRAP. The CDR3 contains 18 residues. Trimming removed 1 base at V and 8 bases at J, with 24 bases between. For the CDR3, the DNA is TGTGCTAGTGGTTTGGGATACTCAGTTGGGTCGGGATTCCATGAGCAGTTCTTC. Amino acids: CASGLGYSVGSGFHEQFF.

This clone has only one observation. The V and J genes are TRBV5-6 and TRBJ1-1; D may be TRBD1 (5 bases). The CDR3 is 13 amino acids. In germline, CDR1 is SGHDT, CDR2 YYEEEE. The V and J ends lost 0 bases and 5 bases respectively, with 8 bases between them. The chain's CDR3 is CASSLVGATEAFF. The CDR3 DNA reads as TGTGCCAGCAGCTTGGTAGGGGCGACTGAAGCTTTCTTT.

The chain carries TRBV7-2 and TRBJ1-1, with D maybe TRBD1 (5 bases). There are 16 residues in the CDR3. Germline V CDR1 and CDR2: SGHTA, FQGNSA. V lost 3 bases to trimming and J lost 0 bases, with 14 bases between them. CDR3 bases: TGTGCCAGCAGCTTTGTCACAGGTCGGATGAACACTGAAGCTTTCTTT. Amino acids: CASSFVTGRMNTEAFF. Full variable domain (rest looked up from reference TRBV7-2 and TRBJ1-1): GAGVSQSPSNKVTEKGKDVELRCDPISGHTALYWYRQSLGQGLEFLIYFQGNSAPDKSGLPSDRFSAERTGGSVSTLTIQRTQQEDSAVYLCASSFVTGRMNTEAFFGQGTRLTVV.

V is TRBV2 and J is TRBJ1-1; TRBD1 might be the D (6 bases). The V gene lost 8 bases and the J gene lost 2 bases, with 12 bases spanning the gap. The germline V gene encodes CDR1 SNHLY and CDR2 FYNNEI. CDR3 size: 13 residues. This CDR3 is CASWSGDNTEAFF. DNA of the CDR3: TGTGCCAGCTGGTCAGGGGACAACACTGAAGCTTTCTTT.

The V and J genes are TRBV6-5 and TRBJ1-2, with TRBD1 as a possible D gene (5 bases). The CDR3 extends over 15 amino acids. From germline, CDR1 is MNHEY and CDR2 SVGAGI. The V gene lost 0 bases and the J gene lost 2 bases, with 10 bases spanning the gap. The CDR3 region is CASSYSGASNYGYTF. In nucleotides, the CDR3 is TGTGCCAGCAGTTACTCTGGGGCCTCCAACTATGGCTACACCTTC.

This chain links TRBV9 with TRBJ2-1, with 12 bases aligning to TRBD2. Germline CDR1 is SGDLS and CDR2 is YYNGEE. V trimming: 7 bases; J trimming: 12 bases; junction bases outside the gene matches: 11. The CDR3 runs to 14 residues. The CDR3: CASATSGSLKGQFF. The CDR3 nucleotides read TGTGCCAGCGCGACTAGCGGGAGCTTGAAGGGGCAGTTCTTC.

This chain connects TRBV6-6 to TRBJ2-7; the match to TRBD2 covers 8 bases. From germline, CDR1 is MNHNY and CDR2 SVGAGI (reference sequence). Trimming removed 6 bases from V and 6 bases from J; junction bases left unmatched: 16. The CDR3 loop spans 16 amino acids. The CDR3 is CASSLSSGGPVSEQYF. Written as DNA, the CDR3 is TGTGCCAGCAGCCTTTCTTCGGGAGGGCCGGTCAGCGAGCAGTACTTC.

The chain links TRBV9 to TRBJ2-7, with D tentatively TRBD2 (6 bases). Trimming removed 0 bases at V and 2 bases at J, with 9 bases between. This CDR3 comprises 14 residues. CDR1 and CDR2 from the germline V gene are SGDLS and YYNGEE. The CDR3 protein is CASSVDWGAYEQYF. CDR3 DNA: TGTGCCAGCAGCGTAGATTGGGGGGCCTACGAGCAGTACTTC.

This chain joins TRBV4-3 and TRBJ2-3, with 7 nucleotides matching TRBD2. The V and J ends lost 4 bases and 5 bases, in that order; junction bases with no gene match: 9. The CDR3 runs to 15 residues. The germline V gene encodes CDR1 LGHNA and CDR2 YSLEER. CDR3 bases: TGCGCCAGCAGCCCCAGGGAGGGGTCAGTAGATACGCAGTATTTT. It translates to CASSPREGSVDTQYF.

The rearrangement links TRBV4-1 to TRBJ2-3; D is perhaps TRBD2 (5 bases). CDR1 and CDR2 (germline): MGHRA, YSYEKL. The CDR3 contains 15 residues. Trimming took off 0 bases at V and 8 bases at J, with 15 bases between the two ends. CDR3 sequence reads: CASSQEGRAASTQYF. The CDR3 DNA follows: TGCGCCAGCAGCCAAGAGGGTAGAGCGGCCAGTACGCAGTATTTT.

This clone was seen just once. CDR3 DNA: TGTGCCAGCAGACTCATCGCGGGGCAGGGCTACACAGATACGCAGTATTTT. Translating gives CASRLIAGQGYTDTQYF. This chain joins TRBV7-7 and TRBJ2-3; a possible D gene is TRBD2 (6 bases). This CDR3 has 17 residues. Germline V gives CDR1 SSHAT, CDR2 FNYEAQ (reference sequence). V lost 6 bases to trimming and J lost 2 bases, with 21 bases between them.

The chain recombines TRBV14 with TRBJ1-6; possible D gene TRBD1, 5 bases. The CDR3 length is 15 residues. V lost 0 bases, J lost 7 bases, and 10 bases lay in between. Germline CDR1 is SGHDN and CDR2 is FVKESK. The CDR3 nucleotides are TGTGCCAGCAGCCAAGATTGGAGGGGAAATTCACCCCTCCACTTT. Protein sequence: CASSQDWRGNSPLHF.

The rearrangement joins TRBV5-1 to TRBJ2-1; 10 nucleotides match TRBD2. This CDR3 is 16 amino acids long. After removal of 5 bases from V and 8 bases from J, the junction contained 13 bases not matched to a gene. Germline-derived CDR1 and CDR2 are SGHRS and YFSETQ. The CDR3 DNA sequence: TGCGCCAGCAGACCGATACTAGCGGGGAAGACACATGAGCAGTTCTTC. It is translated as CASRPILAGKTHEQFF.

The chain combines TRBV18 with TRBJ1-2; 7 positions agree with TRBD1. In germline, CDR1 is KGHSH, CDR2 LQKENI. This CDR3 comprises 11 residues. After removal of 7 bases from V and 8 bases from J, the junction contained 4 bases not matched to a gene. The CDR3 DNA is TGTGCCAGCTTGGGGACAGTCGGCTACACCTTC. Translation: CASLGTVGYTF. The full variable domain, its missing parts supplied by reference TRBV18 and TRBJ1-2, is NAGVMQNPRHLVRRRGQEARLRCSPMKGHSHVYWYRQLPEEGLKFMVYLQKENIIDESGMPKERFSAEFPKEGPSILRIQQVVRGDSAAYFCASLGTVGYTFGSGTRLTVV.

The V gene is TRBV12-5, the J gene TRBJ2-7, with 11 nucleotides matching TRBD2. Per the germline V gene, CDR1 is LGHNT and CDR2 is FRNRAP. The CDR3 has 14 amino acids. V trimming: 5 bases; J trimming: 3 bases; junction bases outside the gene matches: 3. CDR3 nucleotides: TGTGCTAGTGGTCCCGGGACTAGCGGCTACGAGCAGTACTTC. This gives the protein CASGPGTSGYEQYF.

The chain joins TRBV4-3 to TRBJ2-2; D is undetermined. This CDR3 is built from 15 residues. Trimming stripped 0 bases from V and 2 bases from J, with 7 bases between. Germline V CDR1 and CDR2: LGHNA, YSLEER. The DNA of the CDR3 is TGCGCCAGCAGCCAAGATTCAACAAACACCGGGGAGCTGTTTTTT. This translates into CASSQDSTNTGELFF.

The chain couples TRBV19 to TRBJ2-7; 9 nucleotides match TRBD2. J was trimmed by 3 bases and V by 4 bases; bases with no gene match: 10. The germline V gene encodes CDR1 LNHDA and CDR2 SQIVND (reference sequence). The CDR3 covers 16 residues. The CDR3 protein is CASSTQEPSGNYEQYF. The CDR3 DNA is TGTGCCAGTAGTACCCAGGAGCCTAGCGGGAACTACGAGCAGTACTTC.

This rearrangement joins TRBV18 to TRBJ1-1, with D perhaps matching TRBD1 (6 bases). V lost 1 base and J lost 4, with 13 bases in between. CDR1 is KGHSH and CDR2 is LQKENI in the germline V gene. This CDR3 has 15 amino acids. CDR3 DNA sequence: TGTGCCAGCTCACCACGAATGTTGGGGGCCACTGAAGCTTTCTTT. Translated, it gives CASSPRMLGATEAFF.

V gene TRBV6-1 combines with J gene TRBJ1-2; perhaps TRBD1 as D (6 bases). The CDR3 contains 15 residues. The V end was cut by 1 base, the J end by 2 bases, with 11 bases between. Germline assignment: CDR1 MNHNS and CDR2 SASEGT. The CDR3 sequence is CASSEGTGRNYGYTF. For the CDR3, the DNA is TGTGCCAGCAGTGAAGGAACAGGGCGGAACTATGGCTACACCTTC.

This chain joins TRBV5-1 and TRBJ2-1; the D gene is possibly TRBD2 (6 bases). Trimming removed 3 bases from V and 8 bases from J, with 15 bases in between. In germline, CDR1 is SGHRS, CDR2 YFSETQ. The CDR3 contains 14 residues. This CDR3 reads CASSSAATRDEQFF. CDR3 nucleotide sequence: TGCGCCAGCAGCTCCGCAGCGACTAGAGATGAGCAGTTCTTC.